This TCR beta chain was captured in a study of T cell repertoires in cytomegalovirus infection. General study points: The cumulative frequency of public TCR beta families identified carriers of CMV plus the relevant HLA. There were HLA-C-restricted CMV-specific TCR beta clonotypes dominating the ex vivo response.

Turning to this clonotype: Its antigen is not identified.

TCRdb itself ran the reads through MiXCR, one entry per CDR3 protein. The sample records 35,000 or so distinct CDR3 sequences, about 54% being singletons. Germline V lookup: CDR1 DFQATT, CDR2 SNEGSKA (reference sequence). The CDR3 extends over 15 amino acids. Trimming cost V 5 bases and J 0 bases, with 17 bases left between them. The receptor comes from a human donor in good health (CMV status not recorded). Some clones in this sample may be carry-over from other donors' samples. This chain joins TRBV20-1 and TRBJ2-7, with D possibly being TRBD2 (6 bases). This specimen consisted of CD8+ T cells from cultured PBMCs, obtained from culture after CMV antigen stimulation. CDR3 sequence (DNA): TGCAGTGCTCCCATCCGGGACTTCCCCTCCTACGAGCAGTACTTC. Its translation: CSAPIRDFPSYEQYF.